This T cell receptor beta chain appears in the sequencing data of a study of T cell changes during pregnancy in multiple sclerosis. V was clipped by 6 bases and J by 3 bases; unmatched bases: 8. This CDR3 contains 15 residues. Germline V lookup: CDR1 KGHSH, CDR2 LQKENI. Sequenced by immunoSEQ multiplex PCR; TCRdb stores in-frame clones only, minus some. Counted here are fewer than 100,000 clones, 89% occurring once; the ten biggest clones make up 1.5% to 2%. Source: peripheral blood, taken before pregnancy. The clonotype originates from a female donor with multiple sclerosis, enrolled in a pregnancy study. This sequence joins TRBV18 and TRBJ1-5; the match to TRBD1 covers 7 bases. The CDR3 nucleotides read TGTGCCAGCTCGCCGAGAGGACAGGTCAATCAGCCCCAGCATTTT. Translated: CASSPRGQVNQPQHF.